Below, 20 T cell receptor beta chains from the same sample are listed, as sequenced in a study of shared clonotypes between healthy human individuals. Profiling relied on immunoSEQ multiplex PCR, and the TCRdb table lists in-frame clones only, not all of them. The sample lists fewer than 2.5 million clones; 93% were seen once. The sequenced material came from naive CD4+ T cells from PBMCs. Subset noted: CD45RA+ positively selected. All receptors come from a man aged 18 to 35 in good health. Some clones in this sample may be carry-over from other donors' samples.

This chain joins TRBV27 and TRBJ2-5, with D uncertain. Trimming shortened V by 0 bases and J by 7 bases, and 18 bases separated the two germline ends. Germline-derived CDR1 and CDR2 are MNHEY and SMNVEV (reference sequence). The CDR3 loop spans 16 amino acids. The CDR3 loop is CASSLSARSFEGTQYF. CDR3 coding DNA: TGTGCCAGCAGTTTATCGGCCCGATCATTTGAAGGGACCCAGTACTTC.

This chain connects TRBV27 to TRBJ1-3; TRBD1 is a possible D gene (5 bases). CDR1 MNHEY and CDR2 SMNVEV come from the germline V gene (reference sequence). The CDR3 extends over 17 amino acids. With 4 bases removed from V and 0 bases from J, the gap between germline ends came to 16 bases. In DNA form, the CDR3 reads TGTGCCAGCAGTTCCTACCCTGGGGGGAACTCTGGAAACACCATATATTTT. Protein product: CASSSYPGGNSGNTIYF.

This chain connects TRBV6-6 to TRBJ1-3; unclear D gene. The CDR3 covers 16 residues. CDR1 and CDR2 from the germline V gene are MNHNY and SVGAGI (reference sequence). Trimming took 2 bases from V and 2 from J, leaving 13 bases between them. The CDR3 loop is CASSYRAENPGNTIYF. The CDR3 DNA sequence: TGTGCCAGCAGTTACAGGGCGGAGAACCCTGGAAACACCATATATTTT.

V is TRBV5-1 and J is TRBJ1-5; maybe TRBD1 (5 bases). Germline loops: CDR1 SGHRS, CDR2 YFSETQ. V was trimmed by 5 bases and J by 2 bases, leaving 11 bases between them. The CDR3 is made up of 14 amino acids. The CDR3 here is CASRLDTGNQPQHF. The CDR3, as DNA: TGCGCCAGCAGGCTGGACACCGGCAATCAGCCCCAGCATTTT. The full variable domain, rest sourced from reference TRBV5-1 and TRBJ1-5, is KAGVTQTPRYLIKTRGQQVTLSCSPISGHRSVSWYQQTPGQGLQFLFEYFSETQRNKGNFPGRFSGRQFSNSRSEMNVSTLELGDSALYLCASRLDTGNQPQHFGDGTRLSIL.

This chain connects TRBV28 to TRBJ1-1, with 7 bases lining up with TRBD1. Germline trimming cut 8 bases from V and 4 bases from J; bases unmatched to any gene: 10. The CDR3 has 14 amino acids. Germline-derived CDR1 and CDR2 are MDHEN and SYDVKM. The CDR3 region has the DNA TGTGCCAGCCATGAGACGAGGGGGCCCACTGAAGCTTTCTTT. Its translation: CASHETRGPTEAFF.

This chain links TRBV9 with TRBJ1-1, with no clear D. The CDR3 is 13 amino acids. From germline, CDR1 is SGDLS and CDR2 YYNGEE. Trimming took off 0 bases at V and 7 bases at J, with 10 bases between the two ends. In nucleotides, the CDR3 is TGTGCCAGCAGCGTAGCCCCGAGGGATGAAGCTTTCTTT. It codes for CASSVAPRDEAFF.

J is TRBJ1-3 and V is TRBV30, with 8 bases that match TRBD1. V trimming: 2 bases; J trimming: 3 bases; junction bases outside the gene matches: 3. CDR1 GTSNPN and CDR2 SVGIG come from the germline V gene (reference sequence). This CDR3 spans 14 amino acids. CDR3 amino acids: CAWSTGGDGNTIYF. The CDR3 DNA follows: TGTGCCTGGAGTACAGGGGGAGATGGAAACACCATATATTTT.

This chain joins TRBV19 and TRBJ2-1; a possible D gene is TRBD2 (6 bases). Between the trimmed V and J ends, which lost 3 bases and 2 bases, there was a span of 11 bases. The CDR3 is 15 residues long. The germline V gene encodes CDR1 LNHDA and CDR2 SQIVND (reference sequence). CDR3 sequence (DNA): TGTGCCAGTAGTATTGGGACTTCCGCCTACAATGAGCAGTTCTTC. Protein sequence: CASSIGTSAYNEQFF.

The chain couples TRBV5-1 to TRBJ2-5, with D possibly TRBD2 on 5 matching bases. Trimming cost V 0 bases and J 5 bases, with 11 bases left between them. The germline V gene encodes CDR1 SGHRS and CDR2 YFSETQ. The CDR3 has 14 amino acids. CDR3 coding DNA: TGCGCCAGCAGCTTGGCCTCCCCGGGGGAGACCCAGTACTTC. Protein product: CASSLASPGETQYF. Complete variable domain (other parts from reference TRBV5-1 and TRBJ2-5): KAGVTQTPRYLIKTRGQQVTLSCSPISGHRSVSWYQQTPGQGLQFLFEYFSETQRNKGNFPGRFSGRQFSNSRSEMNVSTLELGDSALYLCASSLASPGETQYFGPGTRLLVL.

The chain links TRBV11-2 to TRBJ2-2; D unclear. Trimming left V 5 bases short and J 4 bases short, with 17 bases between. From germline, CDR1 is SGHAT and CDR2 FQNNGV. The CDR3 spans 16 residues. CDR3 residues: CASSETRSLLTGELFF. DNA of the CDR3: TGTGCCAGCAGCGAAACCAGGAGCCTACTCACCGGGGAGCTGTTTTTT.

The rearrangement links TRBV27 to TRBJ2-3, with 9 positions matching TRBD2. The CDR3 covers 15 residues. Germline values: CDR1 MNHEY, CDR2 SMNVEV (reference sequence). The ends lost 0 bases at V and 6 bases at J; junction bases unmatched: 4. The CDR3 reads CASSLSLAGRDTQYF. CDR3 nucleotides: TGTGCCAGCAGTTTATCGCTAGCGGGAAGGGATACGCAGTATTTT.

The J gene is TRBJ2-7, the V gene TRBV10-2; 13 nucleotides line up with TRBD2. Trimming removed 3 bases from V and 2 bases from J; junction bases left unmatched: 1. Germline CDR1 reads WSHSY; CDR2 reads SAAADI. The CDR3 has 15 amino acids. The CDR3 loop reads CASSEGTSGTYEQYF. CDR3 nucleotide sequence: TGCGCCAGCAGTGAAGGGACTAGCGGGACCTACGAGCAGTACTTC.

The chain carries TRBV28 and TRBJ1-5; D uncertain. The CDR3 runs to 15 residues. With 7 bases removed from V and 7 bases from J, the gap between germline ends came to 20 bases. Germline assignment: CDR1 MDHEN and CDR2 SYDVKM. The CDR3 nucleotides read TGTGCCAGCACCTCTCGGGGAGGGTCATGGCAGCCCCAGCATTTT. Amino acid sequence: CASTSRGGSWQPQHF. Full variable domain (outside the CDR3, taken from reference TRBV28 and TRBJ1-5): DVKVTQSSRYLVKRTGEKVFLECVQDMDHENMFWYRQDPGLGLRLIYFSYDVKMKEKGDIPEGYSVSREKKERFSLILESASTNQTSMYLCASTSRGGSWQPQHFGDGTRLSIL.

In its sample, this clone was seen a few times. The chain couples TRBV6-5 to TRBJ1-5, with 8 bases fitting TRBD1. The CDR3 totals 14 residues. V was clipped by 5 bases and J by 5 bases; unmatched bases: 5. Germline CDR1 MNHEY, CDR2 SVGAGI. CDR3: CASSPGTGYQPQHF. CDR3 DNA: TGTGCCAGCAGTCCCGGGACAGGATATCAGCCCCAGCATTTT.

This rearrangement joins TRBV25-1 to TRBJ1-1; TRBD1 is a possible D gene (6 bases). The CDR3 totals 14 residues. V lost 3 bases to trimming and J lost 3 bases, with 11 bases between them. Per the germline V gene, CDR1 is MGHDK and CDR2 is SYGVNS. CDR3 nucleotides: TGTGCCAGCAGTGATTCAGGGGTGTACACTGAAGCTTTCTTT. Protein sequence: CASSDSGVYTEAFF. The full variable domain, rest sourced from reference TRBV25-1 and TRBJ1-1, is EADIYQTPRYLVIGTGKKITLECSQTMGHDKMYWYQQDPGMELHLIHYSYGVNSTEKGDLSSESTVSRIRTEHFPLTLESARPSHTSQYLCASSDSGVYTEAFFGQGTRLTVV.

This chain joins TRBV9 and TRBJ2-3; D is uncertain. The V end was cut by 3 bases, the J end by 0 bases, with 14 bases between. The CDR3 has 16 residues. Germline V lookup: CDR1 SGDLS, CDR2 YYNGEE. CDR3 sequence reads: CASSAAGQASTDTQYF. As DNA, the CDR3 is TGTGCCAGCAGCGCCGCCGGGCAGGCGAGCACAGATACGCAGTATTTT.

This chain connects TRBV5-5 to TRBJ1-2; D ambiguous. Germline values: CDR1 SGHKS, CDR2 YYEKEE (reference sequence). The CDR3 loop spans 13 amino acids. The germline V and J ends were trimmed by 1 base and 4 bases, with 8 bases remaining between them. The CDR3, as DNA: TGTGCCAGCAGCTTGACCCTGCTCTATGGCTACACCTTC. It yields the protein CASSLTLLYGYTF.

The chain is built from TRBV5-1 and TRBJ2-6; the match to TRBD1 covers 9 bases. This CDR3 is 17 amino acids long. Germline V gene sequence: CDR1 SGHRS, CDR2 YFSETQ. The junction had 5 bases not matched to a gene; V was cut back by 0 bases and J by 4 bases. CDR3 protein: CASSLGTGGAGANVLTF. As DNA, the CDR3 is TGCGCCAGCAGCTTGGGAACAGGGGGCGCGGGGGCCAACGTCCTGACTTTC.

The genes are TRBV28 and TRBJ1-5; D is ambiguous. With 2 bases removed from V and 7 bases from J, the gap between germline ends came to 9 bases. The CDR3 covers 13 residues. Germline V gene lookup returns CDR1 MDHEN and CDR2 SYDVKM. This CDR3 reads CASSLIGSQPQHF. In DNA, the CDR3 is TGTGCCAGCAGTTTAATCGGCAGCCAGCCCCAGCATTTT.

The chain has TRBV7-9 and TRBJ2-2, with 7 bases lining up with TRBD1. J lost 6 bases, V lost 5 bases, and 12 bases had no gene match. The germline V gene encodes CDR1 SEHNR and CDR2 FQNEAQ (reference sequence). The CDR3 runs to 16 residues. The DNA for the CDR3 is TGTGCCAGCAGCGGACGAAATCGACAGGGTTCCGGGGAGCTGTTTTTT. Protein: CASSGRNRQGSGELFF.